Presented here are 27 T cell receptor beta chains from one specimen sequenced in a study of blood T cell repertoires in COVID-19. Data came from immunoSEQ multiplex PCR; TCRdb stores just in-frame clones and leaves some out. The sample carries 150,000 to 200,000 clones, 80% to 90% recorded once. Sequencing was carried out using peripheral blood. The receptors originated from a human donor in a cohort sampled during active COVID-19.

The chain joins TRBV20-1 to TRBJ2-7; D uncertain. Trimming took 3 bases from V and 7 from J, leaving 10 bases between them. Germline loops: CDR1 DFQATT, CDR2 SNEGSKA (reference sequence). There are 11 residues in the CDR3. Written as DNA, the CDR3 is TGCAGTGCTAGTAATTATCCTGAGCAGTACTTC. Residues: CSASNYPEQYF.

This clone was seen just once. V is TRBV18 and J is TRBJ1-5; TRBD1 matches 7 bases. Germline assignment: CDR1 KGHSH and CDR2 LQKENI. J lost 3 bases, V lost 3 bases, and 2 bases had no gene match. This CDR3 has 14 amino acids. The CDR3 reads CASSPGTVNQPQHF. CDR3 sequence (DNA): TGTGCCAGCTCACCGGGGACAGTCAATCAGCCCCAGCATTTT.

The rearrangement uses TRBV28 and TRBJ1-1, with D uncertain. This CDR3 has 11 amino acids. V was shortened by 6 bases and J by 3 bases, with 5 bases between the two germline ends. Germline lookup yields CDR1 MDHEN and CDR2 SYDVKM. In nucleotides, the CDR3 is TGTGCCAGCAGACAATACACTGAAGCTTTCTTT. Residues: CASRQYTEAFF.

This chain joins TRBV19 and TRBJ1-5; unclear D gene. CDR3 size: 12 residues. Trimming stripped 1 base from V and 7 bases from J, with 5 bases between. Germline V CDR1 and CDR2: LNHDA, SQIVND (reference sequence). The CDR3 bases are TGTGCCAGTAGTATAGGTTCACAGCCCCAGCATTTT. This gives the protein CASSIGSQPQHF.

The CDR3: CAWTTKLGQTVYEQYF. CDR3 nucleotides: TGTGCCTGGACTACCAAACTGGGACAGACAGTCTACGAGCAGTACTTC. The V gene is TRBV30, the J gene TRBJ2-7; TRBD1 matches 7 bases. In germline, CDR1 is GTSNPN, CDR2 SVGIG (reference sequence). The CDR3 length is 16 residues. The V and J ends lost 4 bases and 3 bases, in that order; junction bases with no gene match: 15.

Comment on this clone: Other nucleotide sequences in the sample specify the same CDR3. The CDR3 DNA is TGCGCCAGCTCACGGACAGGCTCCTACGAGCAGTACTTC. Amino acids: CASSRTGSYEQYF. The chain links TRBV4-3 to TRBJ2-7; 7 bases map to TRBD1. Germline V gene data show CDR1 as LGHNA and CDR2 as YSLEER. J lost 0 bases, V lost 8 bases, and 4 bases had no gene match. This CDR3 region has 13 residues.

This clone was observed once. The V call is TRBV6-5, the J call TRBJ1-6; D unresolved. The CDR3 sequence is 15 residues long. Trimming stripped 0 bases from V and 7 bases from J, with 10 bases between. Germline values: CDR1 MNHEY, CDR2 SVGAGI. The chain's CDR3 is CASSYSGEMNSPLHF. CDR3 nucleotides: TGTGCCAGCAGTTACTCTGGAGAGATGAATTCACCCCTCCACTTT.

The V call is TRBV14, the J call TRBJ1-1, with D possibly TRBD1 on 5 matching bases. The length of the CDR3 is 13 residues. V was trimmed by 8 bases and J by 4 bases, leaving 14 bases between them. Germline CDR1 and CDR2: SGHDN and FVKESK. Written as DNA, the CDR3 is TGTGCCAGCGTCGCAGGGTCGGCCACTGAAGCTTTCTTT. Protein: CASVAGSATEAFF.

The chain links TRBV7-2 to TRBJ2-2; TRBD1 aligns across 7 bases. Per the germline V gene, CDR1 is SGHTA and CDR2 is FQGNSA. Trimming removed 0 bases from V and 6 bases from J; junction bases left unmatched: 10. The CDR3 covers 17 residues. Written as DNA, the CDR3 is TGTGCCAGCAGCTTAGCCAACTCTAACAGGGGAGCCGGGGAGCTGTTTTTT. The encoded protein is CASSLANSNRGAGELFF.

This chain links TRBV6-5 with TRBJ2-7; D gene ambiguous. Trimming took 5 bases from V and 5 from J, leaving 7 bases between them. The CDR3 extends over 11 amino acids. Germline assignment: CDR1 MNHEY and CDR2 SVGAGI. CDR3 coding DNA: TGTGCCAGCAGTCTTTCAGACGAGCAGTACTTC. As protein: CASSLSDEQYF.

DNA of the CDR3: TGTGCCAGCAGTTACTCGATGGGGGACGGGGGGGCCCCCTCGAGAGGGCAGTTCTTC. It is translated as CASSYSMGDGGAPSRGQFF. This chain joins TRBV6-2 or TRBV6-3 and TRBJ2-1; 8 bases fit TRBD2. The CDR3 has 19 amino acids. V lost 0 bases and J lost 12; bases outside the gene matches: 22. Germline CDR1 and CDR2: MNHEY and SVGEGT.

As concerns this clone: Other DNA sequences from this sample encode an identical CDR3 as well. The CDR3 reads CASSLTGSTDTQYF. The CDR3 region has the DNA TGTGCCAGCAGCTTAACAGGCAGCACAGATACGCAGTATTTT. V gene TRBV7-9 combines with J gene TRBJ2-3, with D tentatively TRBD1 (5 bases). V shed 2 bases and J shed 0 bases, with 6 bases lying between them. The CDR3 covers 14 residues. Germline CDR1 is SEHNR and CDR2 is FQNEAQ (reference sequence).

The rearrangement joins TRBV7-9 to TRBJ2-1, with D perhaps matching TRBD1 (6 bases). V was shortened by 5 bases and J by 6 bases, with 11 bases between the two germline ends. This CDR3 region has 13 residues. CDR1 SEHNR and CDR2 FQNEAQ come from the germline V gene (reference sequence). CDR3 DNA sequence: TGTGCCAGCAGCCTATCAGGGGCCAATGAGCAGTTCTTC. This encodes CASSLSGANEQFF. The full variable domain, completed using reference TRBV7-9 and TRBJ2-1, is DTGVSQNPRHKITKRGQNVTFRCDPISEHNRLYWYRQTLGQGPEFLTYFQNEAQLEKSRLLSDRFSAERPKGSFSTLEIQRTEQGDSAMYLCASSLSGANEQFFGPGTRLTVL.

The chain joins TRBV5-1 to TRBJ2-5, with D possibly being TRBD2 (5 bases). Germline CDR1 reads SGHRS; CDR2 reads YFSETQ. CDR3 length: 11 residues. Trimming stripped 6 bases from V and 5 bases from J, with 8 bases between. The CDR3 sequence is CASTQRETQYF. The CDR3 region has the DNA TGCGCCAGCACCCAGCGGGAGACCCAGTACTTC.

The CDR3 here is CASSLGTSGNGEQFF. CDR3 bases: TGTGCCAGCAGCTTGGGGACTAGCGGGAATGGTGAGCAGTTCTTC. The rearrangement links TRBV7-9 to TRBJ2-1; 13 nucleotides align to TRBD2. The CDR3 has 15 residues. The germline CDR1 and CDR2 sequences are SEHNR and FQNEAQ (reference sequence). The V segment lost 3 bases and the J segment 9 bases; nucleotides outside the gene matches: 5.

This chain uses TRBV19 with TRBJ1-2; a possible D gene is TRBD1 (6 bases). Per the germline V gene, CDR1 is LNHDA and CDR2 is SQIVND (reference sequence). This CDR3 region has 16 residues. V was shortened by 4 bases and J by 6 bases, with 21 bases between the two germline ends. The CDR3 DNA reads as TGTGCCAGTAGTACCCTGGACAGCCGCCTTAAGAATGGCTACACCTTC. Translation gives CASSTLDSRLKNGYTF.

J is TRBJ2-7 and V is TRBV11-2, with 11 bases aligning to TRBD2. Germline V gives CDR1 SGHAT, CDR2 FQNNGV. V dropped 3 bases and J dropped 1; count of bases not matched to a gene: 11. The CDR3 sequence is 18 residues long. CDR3 in DNA: TGTGCCAGCAGCTTGAAGCTTAGCGGGAGGGCCATGTCCTACGAGCAGTACTTC. Its protein product is CASSLKLSGRAMSYEQYF.

V is TRBV7-6 and J is TRBJ2-2, with a possible D match to TRBD2 (5 bases). Germline V gene lookup returns CDR1 SGHVS and CDR2 FNYEAQ. CDR3 length equals 15 residues. The V gene lost 2 bases and the J gene lost 2 bases, with 9 bases spanning the gap. In nucleotides, the CDR3 is TGTGCCAGCAGCTTAATGAGGACTAACACCGGGGAGCTGTTTTTT. It encodes CASSLMRTNTGELFF.

Points on this clone: One end of the junction varies from germline; a read error may be responsible. The chain carries TRBV7-7 and TRBJ2-2; 7 positions match TRBD1. This CDR3 is 17 amino acids long. CDR1 is SSHAT, CDR2 FNYEAQ, per germline (reference sequence). CDR3 loop: CASSLDVQQGITGELFF. CDR3 nucleotides: TGTGCTAGCAGCTTAGACGTTCAACAGGGGATAACCGGGGAGCTGTTTTTT.

The rearrangement links TRBV5-4 to TRBJ2-3; 7 nucleotides align to TRBD2. This CDR3 has 13 residues. V shed 4 bases and J 9 bases; nucleotides not matched to a gene: 8. Germline V gene sequence: CDR1 SGHNT, CDR2 YYREEE (reference sequence). The CDR3 coding sequence is TGTGCCAGCAGCGCGGGACTACCCGCCACGCAGTATTTT. Its translation is CASSAGLPATQYF.

The V and J genes are TRBV11-2 and TRBJ1-5; D is perhaps TRBD1 (5 bases). Germline values: CDR1 SGHAT, CDR2 FQNNGV. The CDR3 runs to 18 residues. V lost 5 bases, J lost 0 bases, and 20 bases lay in between. In DNA form, the CDR3 reads TGTGCCAGCAGCCCCGGGCGCGGGGGGGTATATAGCAATCAGCCCCAGCATTTT. It is translated as CASSPGRGGVYSNQPQHF.

This clone has just a few counts. The chain is built from TRBV7-3 and TRBJ2-7; 8 positions agree with TRBD2. Trimming at V came to 2 bases and at J to 5 bases, leaving 8 bases not matched to a gene. Germline CDR1 is SGHTA and CDR2 is FQGTGA. This CDR3 is 15 amino acids long. The CDR3 sequence is CASSLVGSGMNEQYF. The CDR3 DNA is TGTGCCAGCAGCTTAGTAGGTAGCGGGATGAACGAGCAGTACTTC.

In DNA form, the CDR3 reads TGTGCCAGTCAAGCCGGGACAGGGAGTTTTGGCTACACCTTC. It codes for CASQAGTGSFGYTF. V gene TRBV14 combines with J gene TRBJ1-2, with TRBD1 matching over 9 bases. The CDR3 contains 14 residues. CDR1 and CDR2 (germline): SGHDN, FVKESK. With 9 bases clipped from V and 7 bases from J, the junction kept 12 bases outside the gene matches.

A note on this clone: Other nucleotide sequences from this sample produce the same CDR3. J is TRBJ2-7 and V is TRBV27, with 7 bases lining up with TRBD1. From germline, CDR1 is MNHEY and CDR2 SMNVEV (reference sequence). The V and J ends lost 3 bases and 2 bases, in that order; junction bases with no gene match: 1. CDR3 length: 13 residues. CDR3 loop: CASSFRGTYEQYF. Here the CDR3 DNA reads TGTGCCAGCAGTTTCAGGGGGACCTACGAGCAGTACTTC.

The V gene is TRBV5-4, the J gene TRBJ1-1; TRBD1 agrees at 11 bases. The J segment lost 0 bases and the V segment lost 5 bases, leaving 6 bases of the junction unmatched. The length of the CDR3 is 16 residues. CDR1 and CDR2 (germline): SGHNT, YYREEE (reference sequence). CDR3 sequence: CASRPGTGGMNTEAFF. The DNA of the CDR3 is TGTGCCAGCAGGCCCGGGACAGGGGGGATGAACACTGAAGCTTTCTTT.

The chain recombines TRBV7-3 with TRBJ2-5; possible D gene TRBD1, 6 bases. Germline values: CDR1 SGHTA, CDR2 FQGTGA. This CDR3 is built from 14 residues. The V and J ends lost 8 bases and 7 bases respectively, with 20 bases between them. The CDR3 loop is CASAEGDLGRTQYF. The CDR3, as DNA: TGTGCCAGCGCAGAGGGGGACCTCGGACGGACCCAGTACTTC.

J is TRBJ2-5 and V is TRBV5-4; TRBD2 matches at 10 bases. This CDR3 contains 17 residues. Trimming at V came to 5 bases and at J to 5 bases, leaving 15 bases not matched to a gene. CDR1 and CDR2 from the germline V gene are SGHNT and YYREEE (reference sequence). CDR3 protein: CASSRPGSGGAEETQYF. Here the CDR3 DNA reads TGTGCCAGCAGTCGCCCGGGAAGCGGGGGGGCGGAGGAGACCCAGTACTTC. The entire variable domain, with the rest obtained from reference TRBV5-4 and TRBJ2-5, is as follows: ETGVTQSPTHLIKTRGQQVTLRCSSQSGHNTVSWYQQALGQGPQFIFQYYREEENGRGNFPPRFSGLQFPNYSSELNVNALELDDSALYLCASSRPGSGGAEETQYFGPGTRLLVL.